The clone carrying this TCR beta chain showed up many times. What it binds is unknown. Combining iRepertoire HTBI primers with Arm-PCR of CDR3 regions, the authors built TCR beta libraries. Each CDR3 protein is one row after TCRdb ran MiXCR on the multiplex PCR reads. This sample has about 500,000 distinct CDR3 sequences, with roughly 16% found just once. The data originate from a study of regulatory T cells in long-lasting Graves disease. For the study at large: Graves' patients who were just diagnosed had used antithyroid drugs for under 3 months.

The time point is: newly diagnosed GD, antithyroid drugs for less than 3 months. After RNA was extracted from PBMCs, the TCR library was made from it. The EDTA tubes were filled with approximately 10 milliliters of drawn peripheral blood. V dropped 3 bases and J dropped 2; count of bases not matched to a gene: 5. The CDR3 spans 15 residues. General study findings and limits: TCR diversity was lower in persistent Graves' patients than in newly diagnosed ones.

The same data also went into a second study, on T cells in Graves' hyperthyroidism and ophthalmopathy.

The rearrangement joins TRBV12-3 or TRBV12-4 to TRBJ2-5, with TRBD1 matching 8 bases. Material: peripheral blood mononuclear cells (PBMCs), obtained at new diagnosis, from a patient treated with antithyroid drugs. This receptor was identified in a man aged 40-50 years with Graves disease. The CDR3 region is CASSLARGPQETQYF. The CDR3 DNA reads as TGTGCCAGCAGTTTGGCCAGGGGGCCGCAAGAGACCCAGTACTTC.